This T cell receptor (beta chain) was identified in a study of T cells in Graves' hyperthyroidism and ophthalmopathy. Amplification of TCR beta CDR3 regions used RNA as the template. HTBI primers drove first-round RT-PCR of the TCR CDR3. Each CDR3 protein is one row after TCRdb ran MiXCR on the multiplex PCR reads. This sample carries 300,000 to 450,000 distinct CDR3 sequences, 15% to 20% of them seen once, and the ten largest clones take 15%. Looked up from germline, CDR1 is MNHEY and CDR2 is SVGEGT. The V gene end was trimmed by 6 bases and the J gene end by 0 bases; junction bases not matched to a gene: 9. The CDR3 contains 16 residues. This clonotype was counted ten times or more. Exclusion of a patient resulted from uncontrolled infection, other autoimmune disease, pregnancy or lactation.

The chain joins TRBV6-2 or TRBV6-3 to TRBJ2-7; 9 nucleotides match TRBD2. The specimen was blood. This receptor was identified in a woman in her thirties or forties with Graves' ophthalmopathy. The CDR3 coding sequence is TGTGCCAGCAGAAGACTAGCGGCGGAAACCTCCTACGAGCAGTACTTC. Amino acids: CASRRLAAETSYEQYF.